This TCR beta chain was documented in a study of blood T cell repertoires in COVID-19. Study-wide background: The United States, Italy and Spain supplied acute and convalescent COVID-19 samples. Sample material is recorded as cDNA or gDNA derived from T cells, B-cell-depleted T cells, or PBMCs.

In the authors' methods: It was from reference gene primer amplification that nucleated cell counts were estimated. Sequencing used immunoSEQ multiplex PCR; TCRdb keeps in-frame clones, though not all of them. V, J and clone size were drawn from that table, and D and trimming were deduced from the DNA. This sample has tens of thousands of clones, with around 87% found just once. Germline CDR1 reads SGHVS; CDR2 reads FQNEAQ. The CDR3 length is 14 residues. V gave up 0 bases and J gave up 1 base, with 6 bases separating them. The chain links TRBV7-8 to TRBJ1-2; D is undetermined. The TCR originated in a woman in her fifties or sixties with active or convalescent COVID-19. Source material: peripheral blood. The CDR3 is CASSLAFSNYGYTF. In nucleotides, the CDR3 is TGTGCCAGCAGCTTAGCGTTCAGTAACTATGGCTACACCTTC.